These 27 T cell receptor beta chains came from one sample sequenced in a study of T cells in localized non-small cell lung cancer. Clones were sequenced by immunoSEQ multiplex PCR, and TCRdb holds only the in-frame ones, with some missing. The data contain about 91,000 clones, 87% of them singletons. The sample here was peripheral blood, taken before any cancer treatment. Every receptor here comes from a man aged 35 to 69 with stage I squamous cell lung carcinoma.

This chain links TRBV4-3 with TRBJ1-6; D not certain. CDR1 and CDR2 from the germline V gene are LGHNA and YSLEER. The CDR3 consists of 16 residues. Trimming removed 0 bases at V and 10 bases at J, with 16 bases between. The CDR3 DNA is TGCGCCAGCAGCCAAGAACACGGAACTCCTGGGTCACCCCTCCACTTT. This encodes CASSQEHGTPGSPLHF.

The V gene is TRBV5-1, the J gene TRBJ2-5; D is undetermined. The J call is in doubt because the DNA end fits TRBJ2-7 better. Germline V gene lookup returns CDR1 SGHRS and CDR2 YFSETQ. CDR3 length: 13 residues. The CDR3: CASSSYSSYEQYF. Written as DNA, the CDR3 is TGCGCCAGCAGCTCGTATAGCTCCTACGAGCAGTACTTC.

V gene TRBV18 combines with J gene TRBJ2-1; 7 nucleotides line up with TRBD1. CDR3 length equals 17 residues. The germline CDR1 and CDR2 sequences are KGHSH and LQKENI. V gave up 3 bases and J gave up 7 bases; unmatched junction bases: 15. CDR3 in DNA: TGTGCCAGCTCACCCGTCTCGGACAGGCCGGGGATGAATGAGCAGTTCTTC. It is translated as CASSPVSDRPGMNEQFF.

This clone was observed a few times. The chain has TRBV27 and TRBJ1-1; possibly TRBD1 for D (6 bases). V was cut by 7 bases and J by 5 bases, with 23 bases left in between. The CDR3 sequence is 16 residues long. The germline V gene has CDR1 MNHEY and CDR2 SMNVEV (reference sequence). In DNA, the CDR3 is TGTGCCAGCACCCAAAGGTACGGGGGCGCGGAGACTGAAGCTTTCTTT. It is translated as CASTQRYGGAETEAFF.

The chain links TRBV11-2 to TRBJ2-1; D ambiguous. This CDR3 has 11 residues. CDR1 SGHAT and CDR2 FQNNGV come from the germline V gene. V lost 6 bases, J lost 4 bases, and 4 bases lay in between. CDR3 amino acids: CASSIYNEQFF. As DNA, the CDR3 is TGTGCCAGCAGTATTTACAATGAGCAGTTCTTC.

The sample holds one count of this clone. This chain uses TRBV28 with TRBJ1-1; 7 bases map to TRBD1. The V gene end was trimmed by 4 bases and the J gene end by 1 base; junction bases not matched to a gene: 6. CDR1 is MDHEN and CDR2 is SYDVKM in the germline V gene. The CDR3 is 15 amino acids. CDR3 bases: TGTGCCAGCAGTTCCGGACAGGTTCAGAACACTGAAGCTTTCTTT. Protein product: CASSSGQVQNTEAFF.

CDR3 bases: TGCAGCGTTGGCAACAGGGGGTTCTCTGGAAACACCATATATTTT. Residues: CSVGNRGFSGNTIYF. This chain connects TRBV29-1 to TRBJ1-3; 8 bases align to TRBD1. The V segment lost 4 bases and the J segment 0 bases; nucleotides outside the gene matches: 5. The length of the CDR3 is 15 residues. Germline CDR1 is SQVTM and CDR2 is ANQGSEA.

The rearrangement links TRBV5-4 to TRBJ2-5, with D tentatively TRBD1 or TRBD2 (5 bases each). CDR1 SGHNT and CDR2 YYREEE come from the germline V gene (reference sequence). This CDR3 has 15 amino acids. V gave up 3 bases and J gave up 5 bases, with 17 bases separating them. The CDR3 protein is CASSYPGTRRETQYF. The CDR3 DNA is TGTGCCAGCAGCTACCCCGGGACCCGTAGGGAGACCCAGTACTTC.

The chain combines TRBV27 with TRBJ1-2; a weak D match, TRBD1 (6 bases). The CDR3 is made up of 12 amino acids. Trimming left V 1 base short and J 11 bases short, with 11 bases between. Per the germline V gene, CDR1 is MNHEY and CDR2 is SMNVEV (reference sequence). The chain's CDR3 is CASSLLGQFYTF. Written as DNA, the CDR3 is TGTGCCAGCAGTTTATTAGGACAGTTTTACACCTTC.

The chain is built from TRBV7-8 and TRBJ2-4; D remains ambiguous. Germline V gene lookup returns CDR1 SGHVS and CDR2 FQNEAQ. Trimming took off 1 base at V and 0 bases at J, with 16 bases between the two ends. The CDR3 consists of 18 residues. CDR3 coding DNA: TGTGCCAGCAGCTTAGGGGTATTCCAGACCATAGCCAAAAACATTCAGTACTTC. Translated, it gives CASSLGVFQTIAKNIQYF.

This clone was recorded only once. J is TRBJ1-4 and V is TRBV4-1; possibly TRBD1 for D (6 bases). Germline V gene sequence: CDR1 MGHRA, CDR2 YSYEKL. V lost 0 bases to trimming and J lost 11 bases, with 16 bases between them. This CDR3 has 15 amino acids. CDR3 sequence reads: CASSQEETGYQKLFF. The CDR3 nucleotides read TGCGCCAGCAGCCAAGAGGAAACAGGGTACCAGAAACTGTTTTTT.

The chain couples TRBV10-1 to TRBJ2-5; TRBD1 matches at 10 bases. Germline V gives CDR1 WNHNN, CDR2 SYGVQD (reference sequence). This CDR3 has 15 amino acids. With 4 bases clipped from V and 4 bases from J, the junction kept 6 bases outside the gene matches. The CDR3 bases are TGCGCCAGCAGTGCGGGACAGGGGTTTGCAGAGACCCAGTACTTC. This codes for CASSAGQGFAETQYF.

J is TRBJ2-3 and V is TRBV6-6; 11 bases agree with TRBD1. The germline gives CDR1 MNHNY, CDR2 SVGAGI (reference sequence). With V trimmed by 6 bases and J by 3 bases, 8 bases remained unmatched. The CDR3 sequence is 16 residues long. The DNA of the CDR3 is TGTGCCAGCAGGCCCGGGACAGGGGGTCGGACAGATACGCAGTATTTT. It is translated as CASRPGTGGRTDTQYF.

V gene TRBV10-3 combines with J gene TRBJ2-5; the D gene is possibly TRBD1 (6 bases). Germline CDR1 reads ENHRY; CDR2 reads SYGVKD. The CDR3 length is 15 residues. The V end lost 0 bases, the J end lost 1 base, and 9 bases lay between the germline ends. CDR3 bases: TGTGCCATCAGTGAGTCAGACAGGCCCCAAGAGACCCAGTACTTC. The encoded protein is CAISESDRPQETQYF.

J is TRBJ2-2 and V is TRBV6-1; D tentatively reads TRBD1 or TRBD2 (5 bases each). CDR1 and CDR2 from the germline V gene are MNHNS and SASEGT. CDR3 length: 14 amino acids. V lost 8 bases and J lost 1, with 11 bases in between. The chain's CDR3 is CASGRGENTGELFF. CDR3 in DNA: TGTGCCAGCGGAAGGGGAGAGAACACCGGGGAGCTGTTTTTT.

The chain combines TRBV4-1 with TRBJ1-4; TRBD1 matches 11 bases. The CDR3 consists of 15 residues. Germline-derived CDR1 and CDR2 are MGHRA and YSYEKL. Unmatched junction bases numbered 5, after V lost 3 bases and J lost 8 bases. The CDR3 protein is CASSQGDRGEEKLFF. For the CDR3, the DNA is TGCGCCAGCAGCCAGGGGGACAGGGGGGAAGAAAAACTGTTTTTT.

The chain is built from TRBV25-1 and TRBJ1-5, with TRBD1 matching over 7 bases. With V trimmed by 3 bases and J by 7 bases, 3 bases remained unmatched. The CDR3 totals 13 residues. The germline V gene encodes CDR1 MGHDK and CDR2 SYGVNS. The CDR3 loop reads CASSDPRGQPQHF. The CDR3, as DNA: TGTGCCAGCAGTGATCCCAGGGGGCAGCCCCAGCATTTT.

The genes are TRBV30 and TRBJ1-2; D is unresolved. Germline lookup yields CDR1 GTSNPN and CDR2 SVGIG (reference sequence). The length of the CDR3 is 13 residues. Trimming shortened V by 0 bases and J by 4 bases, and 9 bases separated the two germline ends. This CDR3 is CAWSVQQIYGYTF. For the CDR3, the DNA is TGTGCCTGGAGTGTACAACAGATCTATGGCTACACCTTC.

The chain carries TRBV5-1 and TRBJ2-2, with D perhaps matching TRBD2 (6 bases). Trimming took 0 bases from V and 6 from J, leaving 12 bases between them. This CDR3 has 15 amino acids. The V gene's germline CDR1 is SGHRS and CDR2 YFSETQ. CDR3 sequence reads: CASSLAKSGAGELFF. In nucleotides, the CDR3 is TGCGCCAGCAGCTTGGCCAAGTCGGGGGCCGGGGAGCTGTTTTTT.

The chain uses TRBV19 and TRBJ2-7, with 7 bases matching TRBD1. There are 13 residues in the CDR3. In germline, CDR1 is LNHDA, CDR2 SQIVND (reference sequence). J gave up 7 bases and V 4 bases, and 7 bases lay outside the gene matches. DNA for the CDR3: TGTGCCAGTAGTACTGACAGGGTTGGGGAGCAGTACTTC. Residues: CASSTDRVGEQYF. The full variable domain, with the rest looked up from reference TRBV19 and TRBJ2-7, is DGGITQSPKYLFRKEGQNVTLSCEQNLNHDAMYWYRQDPGQGLRLIYYSQIVNDFQKGDIAEGYSVSREKKESFPLTVTSAQKNPTAFYLCASSTDRVGEQYFGPGTRLTVT.

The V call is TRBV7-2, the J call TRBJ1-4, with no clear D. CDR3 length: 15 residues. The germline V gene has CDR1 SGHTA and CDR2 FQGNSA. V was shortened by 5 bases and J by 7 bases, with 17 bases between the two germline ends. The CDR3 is CASSPNVRGLEKLFF. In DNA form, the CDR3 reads TGTGCCAGCAGCCCAAACGTCCGAGGGCTTGAAAAACTGTTTTTT.

CDR3: CASSTTGANTGELFF. The DNA of the CDR3 is TGTGCCAGCTCTACGACAGGAGCCAACACCGGGGAGCTGTTTTTT. The chain combines TRBV18 with TRBJ2-2; possibly TRBD1 for D (6 bases). The CDR3 contains 15 residues. CDR1 and CDR2 (germline): KGHSH, LQKENI. Trimming took off 6 bases at V and 2 bases at J, with 13 bases between the two ends.

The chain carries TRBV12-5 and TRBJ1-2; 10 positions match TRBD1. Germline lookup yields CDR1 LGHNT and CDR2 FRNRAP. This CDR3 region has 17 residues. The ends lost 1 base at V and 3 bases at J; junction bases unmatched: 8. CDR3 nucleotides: TGTGCTAGTGGTTTGGCCCCCGGGACAGGGGCGTACTATGGCTACACCTTC. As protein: CASGLAPGTGAYYGYTF.

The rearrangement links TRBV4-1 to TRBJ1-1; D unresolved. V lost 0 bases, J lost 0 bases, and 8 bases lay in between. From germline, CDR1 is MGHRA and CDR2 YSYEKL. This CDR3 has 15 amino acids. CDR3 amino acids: CASSQEKGMNTEAFF. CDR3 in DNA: TGCGCCAGCAGCCAAGAAAAGGGAATGAACACTGAAGCTTTCTTT.

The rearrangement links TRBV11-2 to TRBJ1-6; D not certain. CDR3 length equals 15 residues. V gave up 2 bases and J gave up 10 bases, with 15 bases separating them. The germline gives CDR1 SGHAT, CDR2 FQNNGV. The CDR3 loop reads CASSLLQSGSSPLHF. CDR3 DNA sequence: TGTGCCAGCAGCTTACTCCAGTCCGGAAGCTCACCCCTCCACTTT.

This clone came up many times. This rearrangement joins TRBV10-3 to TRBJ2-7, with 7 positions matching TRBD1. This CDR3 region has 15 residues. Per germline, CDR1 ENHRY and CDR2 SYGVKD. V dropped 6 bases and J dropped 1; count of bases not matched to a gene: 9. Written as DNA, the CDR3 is TGTGCCATCAGCCCAGTCGGGGACAGTTCCTACGAGCAGTACTTC. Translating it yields CAISPVGDSSYEQYF.

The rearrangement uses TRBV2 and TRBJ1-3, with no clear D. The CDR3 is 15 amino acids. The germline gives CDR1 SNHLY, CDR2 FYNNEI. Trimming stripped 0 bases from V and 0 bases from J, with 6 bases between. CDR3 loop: CASSEAPSSGNTIYF. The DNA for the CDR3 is TGTGCCAGCAGTGAAGCCCCCAGCTCTGGAAACACCATATATTTT.